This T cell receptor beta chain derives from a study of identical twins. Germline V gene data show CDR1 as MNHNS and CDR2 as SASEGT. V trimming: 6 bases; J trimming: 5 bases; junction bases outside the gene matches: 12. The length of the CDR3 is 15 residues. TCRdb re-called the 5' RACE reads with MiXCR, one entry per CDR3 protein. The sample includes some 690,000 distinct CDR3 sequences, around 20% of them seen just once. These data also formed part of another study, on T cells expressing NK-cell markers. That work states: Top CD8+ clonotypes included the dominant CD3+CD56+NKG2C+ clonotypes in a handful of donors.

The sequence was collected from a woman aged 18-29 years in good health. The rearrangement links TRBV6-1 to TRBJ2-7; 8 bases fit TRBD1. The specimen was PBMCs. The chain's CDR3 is CASSRTSTGAHEQYF. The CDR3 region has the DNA TGTGCCAGCAGCCGAACCTCGACAGGGGCCCACGAGCAGTACTTC.